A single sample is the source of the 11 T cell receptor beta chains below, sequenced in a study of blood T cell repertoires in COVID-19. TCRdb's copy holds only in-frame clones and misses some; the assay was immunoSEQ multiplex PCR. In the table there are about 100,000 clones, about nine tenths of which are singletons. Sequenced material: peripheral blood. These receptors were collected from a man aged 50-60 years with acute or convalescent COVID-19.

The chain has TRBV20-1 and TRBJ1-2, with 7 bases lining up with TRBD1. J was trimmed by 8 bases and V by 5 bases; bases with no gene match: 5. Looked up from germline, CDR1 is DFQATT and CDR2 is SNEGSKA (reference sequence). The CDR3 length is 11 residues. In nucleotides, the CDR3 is TGCAGTGCTCCGACAGGGTTAGGCTACACCTTC. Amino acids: CSAPTGLGYTF.

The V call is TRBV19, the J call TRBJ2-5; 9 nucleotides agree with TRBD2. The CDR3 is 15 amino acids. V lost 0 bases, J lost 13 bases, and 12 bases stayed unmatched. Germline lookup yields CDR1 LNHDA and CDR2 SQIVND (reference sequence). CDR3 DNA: TGTGCCAGTAGTATAGATCGCGGTAGCGGGGGACGACTGTACTTC. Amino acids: CASSIDRGSGGRLYF. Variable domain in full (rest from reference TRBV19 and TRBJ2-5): DGGITQSPKYLFRKEGQNVTLSCEQNLNHDAMYWYRQDPGQGLRLIYYSQIVNDFQKGDIAEGYSVSREKKESFPLTVTSAQKNPTAFYLCASSIDRGSGGRLYFGPGTRLLVL.

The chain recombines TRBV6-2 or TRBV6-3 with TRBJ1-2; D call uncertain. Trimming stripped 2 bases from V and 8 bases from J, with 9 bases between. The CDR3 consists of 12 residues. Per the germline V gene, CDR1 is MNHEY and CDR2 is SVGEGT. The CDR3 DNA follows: TGTGCCAGCAGTTACGAGGGTCGCGGCTACACCTTC. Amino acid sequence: CASSYEGRGYTF.

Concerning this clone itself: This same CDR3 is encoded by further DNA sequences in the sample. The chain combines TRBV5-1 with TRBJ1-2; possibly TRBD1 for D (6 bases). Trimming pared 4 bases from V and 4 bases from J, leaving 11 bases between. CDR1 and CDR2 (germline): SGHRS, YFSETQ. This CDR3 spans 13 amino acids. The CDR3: CASSAGQSYGYTF. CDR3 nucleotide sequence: TGCGCCAGCAGCGCTGGACAGAGCTATGGCTACACCTTC.

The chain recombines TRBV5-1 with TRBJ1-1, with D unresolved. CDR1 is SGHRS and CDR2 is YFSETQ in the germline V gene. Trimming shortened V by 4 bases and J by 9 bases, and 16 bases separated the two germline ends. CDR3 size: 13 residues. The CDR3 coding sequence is TGCGCCAGCAGCGGGTTCAGGATGGGCAAAGCTTTCTTT. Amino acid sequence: CASSGFRMGKAFF.

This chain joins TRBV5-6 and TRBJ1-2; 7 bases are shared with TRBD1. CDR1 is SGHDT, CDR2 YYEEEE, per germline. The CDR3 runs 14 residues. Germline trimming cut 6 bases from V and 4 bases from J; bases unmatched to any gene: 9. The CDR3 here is CASNPTGPTYGYTF. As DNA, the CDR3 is TGTGCCAGCAACCCGACAGGGCCCACCTATGGCTACACCTTC.

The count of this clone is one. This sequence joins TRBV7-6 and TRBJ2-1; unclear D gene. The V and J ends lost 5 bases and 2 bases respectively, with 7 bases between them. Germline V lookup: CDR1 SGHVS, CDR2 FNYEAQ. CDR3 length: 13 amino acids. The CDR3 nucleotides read TGTGCCAGCAGCCCCAGTCCCTACAATGAGCAGTTCTTC. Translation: CASSPSPYNEQFF.

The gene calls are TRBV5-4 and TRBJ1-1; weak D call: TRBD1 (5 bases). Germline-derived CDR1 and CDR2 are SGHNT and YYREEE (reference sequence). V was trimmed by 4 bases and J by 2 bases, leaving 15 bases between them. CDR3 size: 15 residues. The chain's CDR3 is CASSRRTQGNTEAFF. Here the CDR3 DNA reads TGTGCCAGCAGCCGCCGTACCCAGGGCAACACTGAAGCTTTCTTT.

The CDR3 protein is CASSQVAGASEQYF. CDR3 DNA sequence: TGTGCCAGCAGCCAAGTTGCGGGGGCTTCCGAGCAGTACTTC. This chain links TRBV3-1 (or the pseudogene TRBV3-2) with TRBJ2-7; a weak D match, TRBD2 (7 bases). The length of the CDR3 is 14 residues. Germline assignment: CDR1 LGHDT and CDR2 YNNKEL (reference sequence). V shed 1 base and J shed 6 bases, with 13 bases lying between them.

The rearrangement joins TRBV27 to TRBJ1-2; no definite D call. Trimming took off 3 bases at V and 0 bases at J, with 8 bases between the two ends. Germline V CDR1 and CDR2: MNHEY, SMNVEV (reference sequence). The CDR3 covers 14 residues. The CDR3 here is CASSFRSSNYGYTF. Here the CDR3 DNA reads TGTGCCAGCAGTTTCCGTTCCTCTAACTATGGCTACACCTTC.

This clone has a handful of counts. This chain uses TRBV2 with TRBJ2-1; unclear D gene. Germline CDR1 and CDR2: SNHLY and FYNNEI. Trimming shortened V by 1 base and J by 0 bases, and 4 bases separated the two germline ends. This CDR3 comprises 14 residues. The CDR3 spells CASSEDTSYNEQFF. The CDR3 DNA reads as TGTGCCAGCAGTGAAGACACCTCCTACAATGAGCAGTTCTTC. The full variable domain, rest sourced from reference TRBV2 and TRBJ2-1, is EPEVTQTPSHQVTQMGQEVILRCVPISNHLYFYWYRQILGQKVEFLVSFYNNEISEKSEIFDDQFSVERPDGSNFTLKIRSTKLEDSAMYFCASSEDTSYNEQFFGPGTRLTVL.